Below, 4 T cell receptor beta chains from the same sample are listed, as sequenced in a study of beta chain features in type 1 diabetes. cDNA synthesis used the whole RNA isolate, giving expressed TCRB sequences. Clones were read by immunoSEQ multiplex PCR, and TCRdb kept only the in-frame ones, dropping some. Among 900,000 or so clones, roughly 15% were seen once, and the ten largest hold around 0.02%. Sample: naive CD4+ T cells from blood. The receptors originated from a woman younger than 30 in good health.

This clone was found a few times. The chain uses TRBV28 and TRBJ1-5, with a tentative D call TRBD1 (5 bases). Trimming stripped 6 bases from V and 2 bases from J, with 14 bases between. Per germline, CDR1 MDHEN and CDR2 SYDVKM. This CDR3 comprises 15 residues. CDR3 nucleotide sequence: TGTGCCAGCAGCCAAGGACTGGGGGGCAATCAGCCCCAGCATTTT. Translated: CASSQGLGGNQPQHF.

This clone was observed a few times. The chain is built from TRBV4-1 and TRBJ2-1, with unresolved D. Germline CDR1 and CDR2: MGHRA and YSYEKL. V was trimmed by 3 bases and J by 6 bases, leaving 9 bases between them. The CDR3 sequence is 13 residues long. Here the CDR3 DNA reads TGCGCCAGCAGCCAGAGAGCGTCCAATGAGCAGTTCTTC. Amino acid sequence: CASSQRASNEQFF.

Only a few counts were recorded for this clone. V and J are TRBV11-1 and TRBJ2-2, with D maybe TRBD1 (6 bases). The CDR3 sequence is 15 residues long. Germline lookup yields CDR1 SGHAT and CDR2 FQDESV (reference sequence). The ends were cut back, 5 bases at V and 6 bases at J, with 16 bases in the middle. As DNA, the CDR3 is TGTGCCAGCAGCGCCGACCGGACAGTCCCCGGGGAGCTGTTTTTT. Translation gives CASSADRTVPGELFF. Drawing the rest from reference TRBV11-1 and TRBJ2-2, the complete variable domain is EAEVAQSPRYKITEKSQAVAFWCDPISGHATLYWYRQILGQGPELLVQFQDESVVDDSQLPKDRFSAERLKGVDSTLKIQPAELGDSAMYLCASSADRTVPGELFFGEGSRLTVL.

The rearrangement joins TRBV27 to TRBJ2-3, with 9 bases identical to TRBD2. V was clipped by 0 bases and J by 1 base; unmatched bases: 2. The CDR3 is made up of 16 amino acids. Per the germline V gene, CDR1 is MNHEY and CDR2 is SMNVEV (reference sequence). The DNA of the CDR3 is TGTGCCAGCAGTTTATCGCTAGCGGGACGCACAGATACGCAGTATTTT. Amino acids: CASSLSLAGRTDTQYF.